Below, one T cell receptor (beta chain) is given with its context. One junction end does not reproduce the germline sequence, and a read error may be involved. This CDR3 is 13 amino acids long. Germline lookup yields CDR1 LGHNT and CDR2 FRNRAP. TCRdb's copy holds only in-frame clones and misses some; the assay was immunoSEQ multiplex PCR. Of roughly 120,000 clones in the sample, roughly nine tenths are singletons; the top ten hold around 4.6%. This sample is part of a study of blood T cell repertoires in COVID-19. The overall study: Collection of acute and convalescent COVID-19 samples took place in the United States, Italy and Spain. PBMCs, B-cell-depleted T cells, or T cells were the source of the cDNA or gDNA that made up the material.

The gene calls are TRBV12-5 and TRBJ1-1, with D tentatively TRBD1 (6 bases). This TCR was recovered from a man aged 55 to 69 with COVID-19, enrolled during active disease. The sample was peripheral blood. CDR3 in amino acids: CASGLGTNSEAFF. DNA of the CDR3: TGTGCTAGTGGTCTTGGGACAAACAGTGAAGCTTTCTTT.